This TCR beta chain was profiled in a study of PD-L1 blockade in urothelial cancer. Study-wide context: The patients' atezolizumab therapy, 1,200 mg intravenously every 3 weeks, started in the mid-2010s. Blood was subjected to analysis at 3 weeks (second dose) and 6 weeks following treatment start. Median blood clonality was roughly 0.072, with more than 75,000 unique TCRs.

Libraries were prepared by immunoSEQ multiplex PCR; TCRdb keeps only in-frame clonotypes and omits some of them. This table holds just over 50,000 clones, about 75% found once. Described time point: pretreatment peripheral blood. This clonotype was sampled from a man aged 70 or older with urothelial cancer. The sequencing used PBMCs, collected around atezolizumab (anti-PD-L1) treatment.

As DNA, the CDR3 is TGTGCCAGCAGGGGGACAGTCAATGAGCAGTTCTTC. Translation gives CASRGTVNEQFF. The rearrangement links TRBV6-5 to TRBJ2-1; 7 nucleotides line up with TRBD1. V was pared by 6 bases and J by 6 bases, with 2 bases of the junction left unmatched. This CDR3 has 12 amino acids. In germline, CDR1 is MNHEY, CDR2 SVGAGI.